This TCR beta chain was identified during a study of yellow fever vaccine responses in identical twins. TCRdb reprocessed the RT-PCR reads via MiXCR and lists one record per CDR3 protein. The sample shows approximately 10,000 distinct CDR3 sequences, 70% to 85% of them seen only once. The sequence was collected from a woman between 18 and 29 years old who received the yellow fever vaccine. Sequencing was performed on T cells from blood (PBMCs), unsorted or a sorted subset (not recorded which), taken before or after yellow fever vaccination (not recorded which).

DNA for the CDR3: TGTGCCAGCAGTACCGACGTACAGAGCACAGATACGCAGTATTTT. Encoded protein: CASSTDVQSTDTQYF. V is TRBV12-3 or TRBV12-4 and J is TRBJ2-3; D uncertain. The V end was cut by 5 bases, the J end by 0 bases, with 12 bases between. CDR3 length equals 15 residues.